This TCR beta chain was captured by sequencing in a study of blood T cell repertoires in COVID-19. This clone has a single count. The CDR3 spans 11 residues. Trimming stripped 6 bases from V and 6 bases from J, with 9 bases between. Germline lookup yields CDR1 MNHEY and CDR2 SVGAGI. Libraries were prepared by immunoSEQ multiplex PCR; TCRdb keeps only in-frame clonotypes and omits some of them. The table shows about 160,000 clones, with approximately 81% occurring only once. Sequencing was performed on peripheral blood. This sequence joins TRBV6-5 and TRBJ2-7; D call uncertain. This receptor was identified in a woman older than 75 with active or convalescent COVID-19. DNA of the CDR3: TGTGCCAGCAGCAGTGGCGGCGAGCAGTACTTC. It translates to CASSSGGEQYF.